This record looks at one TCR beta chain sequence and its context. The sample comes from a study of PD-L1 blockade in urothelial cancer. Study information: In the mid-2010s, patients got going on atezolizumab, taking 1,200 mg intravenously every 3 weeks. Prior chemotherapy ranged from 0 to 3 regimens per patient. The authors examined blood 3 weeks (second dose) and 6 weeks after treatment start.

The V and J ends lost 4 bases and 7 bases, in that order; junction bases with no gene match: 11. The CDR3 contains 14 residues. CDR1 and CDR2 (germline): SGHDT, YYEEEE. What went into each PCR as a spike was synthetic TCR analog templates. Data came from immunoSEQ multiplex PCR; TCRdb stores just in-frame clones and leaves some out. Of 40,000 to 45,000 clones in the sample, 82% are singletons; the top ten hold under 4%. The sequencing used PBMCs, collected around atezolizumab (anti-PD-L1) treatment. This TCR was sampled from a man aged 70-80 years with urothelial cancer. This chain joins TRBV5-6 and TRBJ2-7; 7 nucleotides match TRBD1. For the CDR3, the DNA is TGTGCCAGCAGCGTACGGACAGGCTTTAAGGAGCAGTACTTC. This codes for CASSVRTGFKEQYF.